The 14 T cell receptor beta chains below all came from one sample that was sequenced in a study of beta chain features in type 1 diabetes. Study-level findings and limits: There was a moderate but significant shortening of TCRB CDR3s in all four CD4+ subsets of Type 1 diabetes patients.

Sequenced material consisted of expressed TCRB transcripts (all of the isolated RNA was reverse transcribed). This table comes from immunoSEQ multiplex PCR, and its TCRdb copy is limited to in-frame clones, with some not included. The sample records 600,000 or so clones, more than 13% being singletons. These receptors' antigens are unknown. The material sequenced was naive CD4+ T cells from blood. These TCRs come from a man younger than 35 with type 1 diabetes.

This CDR3 is CASSILTGGGNEQFF. The CDR3, as DNA: TGTGCCAGTAGTATCTTGACAGGTGGAGGGAATGAGCAGTTCTTC. The chain has TRBV19 and TRBJ2-1; perhaps D is TRBD1 or TRBD2 (6 bases each). This CDR3 contains 15 residues. V gave up 3 bases and J gave up 7 bases, with 16 bases separating them. CDR1 is LNHDA and CDR2 is SQIVND in the germline V gene (reference sequence).

CDR3 loop: CASSPGPGDSPLHF. CDR3 DNA sequence: TGTGCCAGCAGTCCGGGTCCGGGGGATTCACCCCTCCACTTT. The rearrangement links TRBV6-5 to TRBJ1-6, with D perhaps TRBD1 (5 bases). Germline V gives CDR1 MNHEY, CDR2 SVGAGI. This CDR3 spans 14 amino acids. V was clipped by 5 bases and J by 8 bases, with 13 bases between them.

DNA of the CDR3: TGTGCCTGGAGTAGAGAGTGGGGGGACTCCCAAGAGACCCAGTACTTC. Protein sequence: CAWSREWGDSQETQYF. The V call is TRBV30, the J call TRBJ2-5; TRBD2 is a possible D gene (6 bases). This CDR3 is built from 16 residues. V shed 2 bases and J shed 1 base, with 17 bases lying between them. Germline CDR1 is GTSNPN and CDR2 is SVGIG (reference sequence).

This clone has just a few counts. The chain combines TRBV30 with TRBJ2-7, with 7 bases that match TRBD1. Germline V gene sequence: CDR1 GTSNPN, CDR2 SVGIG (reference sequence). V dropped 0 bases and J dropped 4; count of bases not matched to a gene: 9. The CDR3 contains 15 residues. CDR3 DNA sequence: TGTGCCTGGAGTGTAAGGGACAGTAGGGGGTACGAGCAGTACTTC. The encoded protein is CAWSVRDSRGYEQYF.

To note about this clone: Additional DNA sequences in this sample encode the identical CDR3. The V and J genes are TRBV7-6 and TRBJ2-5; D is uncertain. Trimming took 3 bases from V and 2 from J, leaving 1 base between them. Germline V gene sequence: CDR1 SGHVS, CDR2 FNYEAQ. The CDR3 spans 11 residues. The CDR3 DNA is TGTGCCAGCAGCTTTCAAGAGACCCAGTACTTC. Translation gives CASSFQETQYF.

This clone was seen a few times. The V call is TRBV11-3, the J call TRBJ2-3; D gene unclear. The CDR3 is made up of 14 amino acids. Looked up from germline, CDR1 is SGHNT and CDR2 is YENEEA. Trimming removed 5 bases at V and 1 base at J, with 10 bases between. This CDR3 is CASSPSSGTDTQYF. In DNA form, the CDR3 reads TGTGCCAGCAGCCCTTCCTCAGGCACAGATACGCAGTATTTT.

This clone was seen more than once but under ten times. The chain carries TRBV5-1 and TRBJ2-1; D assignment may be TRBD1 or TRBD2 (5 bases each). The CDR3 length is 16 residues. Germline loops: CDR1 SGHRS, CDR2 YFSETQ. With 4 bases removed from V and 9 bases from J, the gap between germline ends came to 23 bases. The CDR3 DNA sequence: TGCGCCAGCAGCACGGCCACGGGACGCGAAGTCGTTGAGCAGTTCTTC. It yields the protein CASSTATGREVVEQFF.

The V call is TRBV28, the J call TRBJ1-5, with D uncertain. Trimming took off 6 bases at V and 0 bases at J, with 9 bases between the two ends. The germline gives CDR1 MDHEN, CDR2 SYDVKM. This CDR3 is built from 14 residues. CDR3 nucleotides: TGTGCCAGCAGCCAGATCAATAGCAATCAGCCCCAGCATTTT. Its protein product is CASSQINSNQPQHF.

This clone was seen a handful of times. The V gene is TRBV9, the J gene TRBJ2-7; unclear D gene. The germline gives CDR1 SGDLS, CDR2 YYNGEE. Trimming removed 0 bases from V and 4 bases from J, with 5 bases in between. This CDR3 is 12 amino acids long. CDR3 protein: CASSVVRYEQYF. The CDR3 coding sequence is TGTGCCAGCAGCGTAGTTCGGTACGAGCAGTACTTC.

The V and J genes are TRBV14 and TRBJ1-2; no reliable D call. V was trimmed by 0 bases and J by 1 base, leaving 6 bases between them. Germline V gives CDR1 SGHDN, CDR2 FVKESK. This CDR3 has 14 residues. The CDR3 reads CASSQDWDNYGYTF. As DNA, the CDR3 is TGTGCCAGCAGCCAAGATTGGGATAACTATGGCTACACCTTC.

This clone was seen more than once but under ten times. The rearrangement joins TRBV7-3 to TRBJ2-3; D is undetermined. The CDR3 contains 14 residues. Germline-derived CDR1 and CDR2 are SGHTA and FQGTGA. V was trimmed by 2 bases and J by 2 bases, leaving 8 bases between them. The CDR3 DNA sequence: TGTGCCAGCAGCTTAGGCGGAGCCACAGATACGCAGTATTTT. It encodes CASSLGGATDTQYF.

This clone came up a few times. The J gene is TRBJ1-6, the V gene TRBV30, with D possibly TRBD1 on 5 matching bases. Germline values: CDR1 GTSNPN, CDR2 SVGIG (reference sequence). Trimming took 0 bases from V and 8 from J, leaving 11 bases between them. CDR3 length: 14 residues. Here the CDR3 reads CAWSVQVGDSPLHF. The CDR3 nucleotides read TGTGCCTGGAGTGTACAAGTGGGGGATTCACCCCTCCACTTT.

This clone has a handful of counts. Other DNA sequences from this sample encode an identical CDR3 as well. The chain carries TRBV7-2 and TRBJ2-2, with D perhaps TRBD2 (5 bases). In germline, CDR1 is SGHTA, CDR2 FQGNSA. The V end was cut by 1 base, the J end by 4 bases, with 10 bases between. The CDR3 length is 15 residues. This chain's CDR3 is CASSLGLAGTGELFF. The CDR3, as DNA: TGTGCCAGCAGCTTAGGGCTAGCTGGCACCGGGGAGCTGTTTTTT. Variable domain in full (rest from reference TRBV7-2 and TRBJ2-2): GAGVSQSPSNKVTEKGKDVELRCDPISGHTALYWYRQSLGQGLEFLIYFQGNSAPDKSGLPSDRFSAERTGGSVSTLTIQRTQQEDSAVYLCASSLGLAGTGELFFGEGSRLTVL.

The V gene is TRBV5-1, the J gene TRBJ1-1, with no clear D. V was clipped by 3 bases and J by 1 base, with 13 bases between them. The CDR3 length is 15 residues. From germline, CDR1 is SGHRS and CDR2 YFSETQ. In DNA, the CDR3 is TGCGCCAGCAGCTCAAATAAGGACCAGAACACTGAAGCTTTCTTT. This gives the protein CASSSNKDQNTEAFF. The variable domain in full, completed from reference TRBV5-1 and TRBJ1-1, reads KAGVTQTPRYLIKTRGQQVTLSCSPISGHRSVSWYQQTPGQGLQFLFEYFSETQRNKGNFPGRFSGRQFSNSRSEMNVSTLELGDSALYLCASSSNKDQNTEAFFGQGTRLTVV.